This is a list of T cell receptor beta chains from one sample in a study of control samples from healthy donors and cancer patients. The method was immunoSEQ multiplex PCR; TCRdb's version includes in-frame clones alone and lacks a portion of them. The profile shows 130,000 or so clones, more than 80% of them singletons. The sequencing sample was made of blood. The receptors stem from a man between 18 and 29 years old in good health. CDR3s include the opening cysteine and the closing phenylalanine or tryptophan. The order of the fields is J gene, clone size, D gene, V gene, CDR3 protein, CDR3 DNA. A D gene is named only where the DNA matches it firmly. Not all rows give a size; the values are once, few, many and, for expanded clones, a class.

j_gene: TRBJ2-1; abundance: .; d_gene: .; v_gene: TRBV19; CDR3aa: CASSITSSYNEQFF; CDR3nt: TGTGCCAGTAGTATTACTAGCTCCTACAATGAGCAGTTCTTC
j_gene: TRBJ1-1; abundance: .; d_gene: TRBD1; v_gene: TRBV7-9; CDR3aa: CASSLANLGTGSTEAFF; CDR3nt: TGTGCCAGCAGCTTAGCCAACCTCGGGACAGGGAGCACTGAAGCTTTCTTT
j_gene: TRBJ2-7; abundance: .; d_gene: .; v_gene: TRBV19; CDR3aa: CASSITNSYEQYF; CDR3nt: TGTGCCAGTAGTATCACAAACTCCTACGAGCAGTACTTC
j_gene: TRBJ2-1; abundance: .; d_gene: .; v_gene: TRBV5-5; CDR3aa: CASSLVDSYNEQFF; CDR3nt: TGTGCCAGCAGCTTGGTGGACAGTTACAATGAGCAGTTCTTC
j_gene: TRBJ1-3; abundance: .; d_gene: .; v_gene: TRBV15; CDR3aa: CATRRTASSGNTIYF; CDR3nt: TGTGCCACCAGGAGGACTGCTAGCTCTGGAAACACCATATATTTT
j_gene: TRBJ2-7; abundance: .; d_gene: TRBD1; v_gene: TRBV19; CDR3aa: CASSIGQGSYEQYF; CDR3nt: TGTGCCAGTAGTATAGGACAGGGTTCCTACGAGCAGTACTTC
j_gene: TRBJ2-6; abundance: .; d_gene: TRBD2; v_gene: TRBV19; CDR3aa: CASSPGGGPGANVLTF; CDR3nt: TGTGCCAGTAGCCCCGGGGGAGGGCCTGGGGCCAACGTCCTGACTTTC
j_gene: TRBJ1-1; abundance: .; d_gene: .; v_gene: TRBV5-6; CDR3aa: CASRETGSTEAFF; CDR3nt: TGTGCCAGCAGGGAGACAGGTTCCACTGAAGCTTTCTTT
j_gene: TRBJ2-2; abundance: few; d_gene: .; v_gene: TRBV10-1; CDR3aa: CASSEGASRELFF; CDR3nt: TGCGCCAGCAGTGAGGGGGCCTCGCGGGAGCTGTTTTTT
j_gene: TRBJ1-1; abundance: .; d_gene: .; v_gene: TRBV7-9; CDR3aa: CAGSSRRSANTEAFF; CDR3nt: TGTGCCGGCAGCTCCCGGAGGTCGGCGAACACTGAAGCTTTCTTT
j_gene: TRBJ2-2; abundance: .; d_gene: .; v_gene: TRBV3-1/TRBV3-2; CDR3aa: CASNQGAGGELFF; CDR3nt: TGTGCCAGCAACCAAGGGGCGGGCGGGGAGCTGTTTTTT
j_gene: TRBJ1-5; abundance: .; d_gene: .; v_gene: TRBV19; CDR3aa: CASEGGGQPQHF; CDR3nt: TGTGCCAGTGAAGGAGGGGGTCAGCCCCAGCATTTT
j_gene: TRBJ2-1; abundance: .; d_gene: TRBD2; v_gene: TRBV15; CDR3aa: CATSRGLAGGYNEQFF; CDR3nt: TGTGCCACCAGCAGAGGGCTAGCGGGGGGATACAATGAGCAGTTCTTC
j_gene: TRBJ1-1; abundance: .; d_gene: TRBD1; v_gene: TRBV5-1; CDR3aa: CASSLFRDREAGTEAFF; CDR3nt: TGCGCCAGCAGCTTGTTCCGGGACAGGGAAGCGGGAACTGAAGCTTTCTTT
j_gene: TRBJ2-7; abundance: .; d_gene: .; v_gene: TRBV7-6; CDR3aa: CASSLTGAATYEQYF; CDR3nt: TGTGCCAGCAGCTTAACCGGGGCAGCCACCTACGAGCAGTACTTC
j_gene: TRBJ1-6; abundance: .; d_gene: TRBD1; v_gene: TRBV10-2; CDR3aa: CASSDQGAAYNSPLHF; CDR3nt: TGCGCCAGCAGTGACCAGGGGGCGGCCTATAATTCACCCCTCCACTTT
j_gene: TRBJ2-3; abundance: .; d_gene: TRBD2; v_gene: TRBV11-3; CDR3aa: CASSLWTSGEPDTQYF; CDR3nt: TGTGCCAGCAGCTTGTGGACTAGCGGGGAACCAGATACGCAGTATTTT
j_gene: TRBJ2-5; abundance: .; d_gene: .; v_gene: TRBV29-1; CDR3aa: CSVRTVQETQYF; CDR3nt: TGCAGCGTCCGGACGGTCCAAGAGACCCAGTACTTC
j_gene: TRBJ1-6; abundance: .; d_gene: TRBD1; v_gene: TRBV7-9; CDR3aa: CASSLGTGDSPLHF; CDR3nt: TGTGCCAGCAGCTTAGGGACAGGGGATTCACCCCTCCACTTT
j_gene: TRBJ2-2; abundance: .; d_gene: .; v_gene: TRBV2; CDR3aa: CASSGSRNTGELFF; CDR3nt: TGTGCCAGCAGTGGGTCTAGGAACACCGGGGAGCTGTTTTTT
j_gene: TRBJ1-1; abundance: .; d_gene: .; v_gene: TRBV7-6; CDR3aa: CASSLDGGMNTEAFF; CDR3nt: TGTGCCAGCAGCTTAGATGGGGGGATGAACACTGAAGCTTTCTTT
j_gene: TRBJ1-1; abundance: .; d_gene: TRBD1; v_gene: TRBV6-4; CDR3aa: CARDTRPTGGKFDTEAFF; CDR3nt: TGTGCCAGGGACACCCGGCCGACAGGGGGCAAGTTTGACACTGAAGCTTTCTTT
j_gene: TRBJ2-1; abundance: .; d_gene: .; v_gene: TRBV6-5; CDR3aa: CASSYRGTGYNEQFF; CDR3nt: TGTGCCAGCAGTTATCGAGGCACAGGTTACAATGAGCAGTTCTTC
j_gene: TRBJ2-5; abundance: .; d_gene: .; v_gene: TRBV5-1; CDR3aa: CASSLEQGKETQYF; CDR3nt: TGCGCCAGCAGCTTGGAACAGGGAAAAGAGACCCAGTACTTC
j_gene: TRBJ2-3; abundance: .; d_gene: .; v_gene: TRBV1; CDR3aa: CTSSQDYSWDSGITDTQYF; CDR3nt: TGCACCAGCAGCCAAGATTATTCTTGGGATAGCGGCATCACAGATACGCAGTATTTT
j_gene: TRBJ2-2; abundance: .; d_gene: .; v_gene: TRBV7-2; CDR3aa: CASSFTENTGELFF; CDR3nt: TGTGCCAGCAGCTTCACAGAGAACACCGGGGAGCTGTTTTTT
j_gene: TRBJ1-3; abundance: .; d_gene: .; v_gene: TRBV30; CDR3aa: CAWSSGGPGNTIYF; CDR3nt: TGTGCCTGGAGTTCGGGGGGTCCTGGAAACACCATATATTTT
j_gene: TRBJ1-6; abundance: .; d_gene: TRBD1; v_gene: TRBV9; CDR3aa: CASSFKTGVPLHF; CDR3nt: TGTGCCAGCAGCTTCAAGACAGGGGTACCCCTCCACTTT
j_gene: TRBJ1-5; abundance: .; d_gene: .; v_gene: TRBV10-2; CDR3aa: CASSDRGGYQPQHF; CDR3nt: TGCGCCAGCAGTGATAGGGGCGGGTATCAGCCCCAGCATTTT
j_gene: TRBJ1-3; abundance: .; d_gene: .; v_gene: TRBV10-1; CDR3aa: CASLLAQGGNTIYF; CDR3nt: TGCGCCAGCCTGCTGGCGCAGGGGGGAAACACCATATATTTT
j_gene: TRBJ2-1; abundance: .; d_gene: TRBD1; v_gene: TRBV9; CDR3aa: CASSFATGGSSEQFF; CDR3nt: TGTGCCAGCAGCTTTGCGACAGGGGGGTCTTCAGAGCAGTTCTTC
j_gene: TRBJ1-1; abundance: .; d_gene: .; v_gene: TRBV12-1; CDR3aa: CASSSGRGTEAFF; CDR3nt: TGTGCCAGCAGCTCCGGTAGGGGCACTGAAGCTTTCTTT
j_gene: TRBJ1-1; abundance: once; d_gene: TRBD1; v_gene: TRBV29-1; CDR3aa: CSVHMGQGNTEAFF; CDR3nt: TGCAGCGTTCACATGGGACAGGGGAACACTGAAGCTTTCTTT
j_gene: TRBJ2-7; abundance: few; d_gene: .; v_gene: TRBV5-1; CDR3aa: CASSTGYHEQYF; CDR3nt: TGCGCCAGCAGTACAGGATATCACGAGCAGTACTTC
j_gene: TRBJ1-5; abundance: once; d_gene: TRBD1; v_gene: TRBV29-1; CDR3aa: CSVLTGGGQPQHF; CDR3nt: TGCAGCGTGTTAACAGGGGGCGGTCAGCCCCAGCATTTT
j_gene: TRBJ1-1; abundance: once; d_gene: .; v_gene: TRBV5-1; CDR3aa: CASSLVTATEAFF; CDR3nt: TGCGCCAGCAGCTTGGTCACAGCCACTGAAGCTTTCTTT
j_gene: TRBJ2-7; abundance: .; d_gene: .; v_gene: TRBV7-9; CDR3aa: CASSFLNRVKYF; CDR3nt: TGTGCCAGCAGCTTCCTTAACAGGGTTAAGTACTTC
j_gene: TRBJ1-1; abundance: .; d_gene: .; v_gene: TRBV24-1; CDR3aa: CATSDSGWEAFF; CDR3nt: TGTGCCACCAGTGATTCGGGGTGGGAAGCTTTCTTT
j_gene: TRBJ1-6; abundance: .; d_gene: .; v_gene: TRBV2; CDR3aa: CASSHRVSSYNSPLHF; CDR3nt: TGTGCCAGCAGCCACAGGGTCAGCTCCTATAATTCACCCCTCCACTTT
j_gene: TRBJ1-2; abundance: .; d_gene: .; v_gene: TRBV4-1; CDR3aa: CASSQVDGVHANYGYTF; CDR3nt: TGCGCCAGCAGCCAAGTCGATGGGGTTCACGCGAACTATGGCTACACCTTC
j_gene: TRBJ1-3; abundance: once; d_gene: .; v_gene: TRBV6-1; CDR3aa: CASSEGGPGGISGNTIYF; CDR3nt: TGTGCCAGCAGTGAGGGGGGCCCGGGTGGGATATCTGGAAACACCATATATTTT
j_gene: TRBJ1-3; abundance: once; d_gene: .; v_gene: TRBV5-1; CDR3aa: CASSIGQRNSGNTIYF; CDR3nt: TGCGCCAGCAGCATTGGACAGCGGAACTCTGGAAACACCATATATTTT
j_gene: TRBJ1-1; abundance: .; d_gene: .; v_gene: TRBV5-4; CDR3aa: CASSSDGPGSIF; CDR3nt: TGTGCCAGCAGTTCCGACGGCCCTGGTTCGATCTTT
j_gene: TRBJ1-6; abundance: .; d_gene: .; v_gene: TRBV7-9; CDR3aa: CASSLGHPDRPLHF; CDR3nt: TGTGCCAGCAGCTTAGGCCACCCCGATAGGCCCCTCCACTTT
j_gene: TRBJ1-6; abundance: .; d_gene: .; v_gene: TRBV11-2; CDR3aa: CASSLGRGRTYNSPLHF; CDR3nt: TGTGCCAGCAGCTTAGGGCGGGGACGGACCTATAATTCACCCCTCCACTTT
j_gene: TRBJ1-5; abundance: .; d_gene: TRBD1; v_gene: TRBV10-3; CDR3aa: CAIWTGGAEQPQHF; CDR3nt: TGTGCCATATGGACAGGGGGCGCGGAGCAGCCCCAGCATTTT
j_gene: TRBJ1-2; abundance: .; d_gene: .; v_gene: TRBV6-5; CDR3aa: CASSQGYGYTF; CDR3nt: TGTGCCAGCAGCCAGGGGTATGGCTACACCTTC
j_gene: TRBJ1-1; abundance: .; d_gene: TRBD1; v_gene: TRBV5-1; CDR3aa: CASSLVPTGALNTEAFF; CDR3nt: TGCGCCAGCAGCTTGGTCCCTACAGGGGCCTTGAACACTGAAGCTTTCTTT
j_gene: TRBJ1-4; abundance: .; d_gene: .; v_gene: TRBV21-1; CDR3aa: CASFDRVREKLFF; CDR3nt: TGTGCCAGCTTCGACAGGGTTCGGGAAAAACTGTTTTTT
j_gene: TRBJ2-7; abundance: .; d_gene: TRBD1; v_gene: TRBV19; CDR3aa: CASSPLGQGKTEFYEQYF; CDR3nt: TGTGCCAGTAGCCCTTTGGGACAGGGAAAAACAGAATTCTACGAGCAGTACTTC
j_gene: TRBJ1-3; abundance: .; d_gene: .; v_gene: TRBV18; CDR3aa: CASSTNPGRSGNTIYF; CDR3nt: TGTGCCAGCTCAACTAACCCGGGCCGCTCTGGAAACACCATATATTTT
j_gene: TRBJ2-7; abundance: .; d_gene: .; v_gene: TRBV4-1; CDR3aa: CASSRAGQSNYEQYF; CDR3nt: TGCGCCAGCAGCCGGGCCGGACAGAGCAACTACGAGCAGTACTTC
j_gene: TRBJ2-1; abundance: .; d_gene: .; v_gene: TRBV7-3; CDR3aa: CASSPQGGYSSYNEQFF; CDR3nt: TGTGCCAGCAGCCCCCAGGGGGGCTACAGCTCCTACAATGAGCAGTTCTTC
j_gene: TRBJ1-4; abundance: .; d_gene: TRBD1; v_gene: TRBV30; CDR3aa: CAMDRDPSKLFF; CDR3nt: TGTGCTATGGACAGGGACCCTTCAAAACTGTTTTTT
j_gene: TRBJ2-7; abundance: .; d_gene: .; v_gene: TRBV7-9; CDR3aa: CASSLDQVHEQYF; CDR3nt: TGTGCCAGCAGCTTAGACCAGGTCCACGAGCAGTACTTC
j_gene: TRBJ1-6; abundance: .; d_gene: TRBD1; v_gene: TRBV6-5; CDR3aa: CASSYTGGNSPLHF; CDR3nt: TGTGCCAGCAGCTACACAGGGGGGAATTCACCCCTCCACTTT
j_gene: TRBJ1-1; abundance: .; d_gene: .; v_gene: TRBV7-9; CDR3aa: CASSLSRENTEAFF; CDR3nt: TGTGCCAGCAGCTTAAGCAGGGAGAACACTGAAGCTTTCTTT
j_gene: TRBJ1-4; abundance: .; d_gene: .; v_gene: TRBV5-1; CDR3aa: CASSLGGTNNEKLFF; CDR3nt: TGCGCCAGCAGCTTGGGGGGGACAAACAATGAAAAACTGTTTTTT
j_gene: TRBJ1-6; abundance: .; d_gene: .; v_gene: TRBV6-6; CDR3aa: CASKTSLGSPLHF; CDR3nt: TGTGCCAGCAAGACCTCCCTGGGTTCACCCCTCCACTTT